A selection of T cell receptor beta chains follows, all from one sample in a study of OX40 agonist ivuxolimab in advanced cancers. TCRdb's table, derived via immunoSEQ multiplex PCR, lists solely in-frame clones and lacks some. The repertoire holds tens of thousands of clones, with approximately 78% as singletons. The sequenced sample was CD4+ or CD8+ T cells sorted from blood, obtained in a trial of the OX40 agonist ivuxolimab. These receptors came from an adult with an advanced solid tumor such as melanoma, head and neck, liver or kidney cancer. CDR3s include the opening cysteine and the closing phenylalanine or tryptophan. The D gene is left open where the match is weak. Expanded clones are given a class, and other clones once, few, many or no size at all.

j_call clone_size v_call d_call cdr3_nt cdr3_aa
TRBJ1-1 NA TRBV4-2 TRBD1 TGTGCCAGCAGCCAAGAAAGGGGCAGGGGGACTGAAGCTTTCTTT CASSQERGRGTEAFF
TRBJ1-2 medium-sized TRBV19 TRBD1 TGTGCCAGTAATCCGGGACAGGGGAGCTATGGCTACACCTTC CASNPGQGSYGYTF
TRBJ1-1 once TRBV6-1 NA TGTGCCAGCAGTGAAAAAGTCCTGGGGACCACTGAAGCTTTCTTT CASSEKVLGTTEAFF
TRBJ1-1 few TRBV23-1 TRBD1 TGCGCCAGCAGTCAAAAGACAGGGGTGGTAACTGAAGCTTTCTTT CASSQKTGVVTEAFF
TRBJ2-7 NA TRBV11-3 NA TGTGCCAGCAGCCATGGCCAGGACGAGCAGTACTTC CASSHGQDEQYF
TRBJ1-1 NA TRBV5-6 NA TGTGCCAGCAGCCCTGGGACCCGGCGTAGCATGAACACTGAAGCTTTCTTT CASSPGTRRSMNTEAFF
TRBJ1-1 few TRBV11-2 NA TGTGCCAGCAGCTTTAGTGGAGGGACGTACACTGAAGCTTTCTTT CASSFSGGTYTEAFF
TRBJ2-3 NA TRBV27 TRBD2 TGTGCCAGCAGGGCAGCGGGGGGGTACACAGATACGCAGTATTTT CASRAAGGYTDTQYF
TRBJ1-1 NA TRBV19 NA TGTGCCAGTAGTATAGGATGGGAGGGGGGCACTGAAGCTTTCTTT CASSIGWEGGTEAFF
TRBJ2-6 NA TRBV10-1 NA TGCGCCAGCAGTGAGTCGAAGGCGGCGAGGGGGGCCAACGTCCTGACTTTC CASSESKAARGANVLTF
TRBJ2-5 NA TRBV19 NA TGTGCCAGTAGTGTCGGGACAAAACAAGAGACCCAGTACTTC CASSVGTKQETQYF
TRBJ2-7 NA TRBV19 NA TGTGCCAGTAGTGGCCAGGTGGGGGAGCAGTACTTC CASSGQVGEQYF
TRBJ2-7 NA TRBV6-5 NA TGTGCCAGCAGCCCCATCCCAGGGGTTAACGAGCAGTACTTC CASSPIPGVNEQYF
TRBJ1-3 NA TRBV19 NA TGTGCCAGTAGTGACCTCCGCTCTGGAAACACCATATATTTT CASSDLRSGNTIYF
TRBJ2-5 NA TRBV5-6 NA TGTGCCAGCAGCGGCGGGGAGACCCAGTACTTC CASSGGETQYF
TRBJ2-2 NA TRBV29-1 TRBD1 TGCAGCGTGGGACAGGGTTCGAACACCGGGGAGCTGTTTTTT CSVGQGSNTGELFF
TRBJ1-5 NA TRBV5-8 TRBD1 TGTGCCAGCAGCCTCGGGGGACAGGGGGCCTGGGGATATCAGCCCCAGCATTTT CASSLGGQGAWGYQPQHF
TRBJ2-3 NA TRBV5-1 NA TGCGCCAGCAGCGTCGACAGGCGCCGAGAGGTAGATACGCAGTATTTT CASSVDRRREVDTQYF
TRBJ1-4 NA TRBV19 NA TGTGCCAGTAGTATAGGTTTTGGAGACGAAAAACTGTTTTTT CASSIGFGDEKLFF
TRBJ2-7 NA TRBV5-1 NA TGCGCCAGCAGCTTGGCGGCAGGGGATTACGAGCAGTACTTC CASSLAAGDYEQYF
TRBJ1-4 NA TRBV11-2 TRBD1 TGTGCCAGCAGCTCTCAGGGGGGCAAAGCAACTAATGAAAAACTGTTTTTT CASSSQGGKATNEKLFF
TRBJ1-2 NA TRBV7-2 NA TGTGCCAGCAGCTTGGACGGCGGGTTGGGCTATGGCTACACCTTC CASSLDGGLGYGYTF
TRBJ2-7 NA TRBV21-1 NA TGTGCCAGCAGCGGGCGGGAGCAGTACTTC CASSGREQYF
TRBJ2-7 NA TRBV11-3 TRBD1 TGTGCCAGCAGCTTCGGGACAGGGGCCTTAAGGGAGCAGTACTTC CASSFGTGALREQYF
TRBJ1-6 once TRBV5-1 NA TGCGCCAGCAGCTTGGACGGGACCCTGGGGTCACCCCTCCACTTT CASSLDGTLGSPLHF
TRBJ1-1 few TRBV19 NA TGTGCCAGTAGTATTGTGACCTCAAACACTGAAGCTTTCTTT CASSIVTSNTEAFF
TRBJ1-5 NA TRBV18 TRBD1 TGTGCCAGCTCACGGACAGGAGTCAATCAGCCCCAGCATTTT CASSRTGVNQPQHF
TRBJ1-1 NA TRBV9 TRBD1 TGTGCCAGCAGCCTGCAGGGGGGTGAAGCTTTCTTT CASSLQGGEAFF
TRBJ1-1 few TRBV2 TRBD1 TGTGCCAGCACCCAGGGACAGGTCGGGGAACTTGCTGAAGCTTTCTTT CASTQGQVGELAEAFF
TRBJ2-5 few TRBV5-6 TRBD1 TGTGCCAGCAGCTTTGTTAGGGGGCTAGGGACCCAGTACTTC CASSFVRGLGTQYF
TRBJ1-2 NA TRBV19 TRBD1 TGTGCCAGTACGGGCTATAGGGGGCGCGATGATGGCTACACCTTC CASTGYRGRDDGYTF
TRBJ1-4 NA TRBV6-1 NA TGTGCCAGCATCAACCCAAGGGGAGGCGATGAAAAACTGTTTTTT CASINPRGGDEKLFF
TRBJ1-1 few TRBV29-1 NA TGCAGCGTTGAAGATAGCGGTGGGGGGAACACTGAAGCTTTCTTT CSVEDSGGGNTEAFF
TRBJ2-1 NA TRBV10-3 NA TGTGCCATCAGTGAGTCAGTAGGTAGTAGTTCGGAGTTCTTC CAISESVGSSSEFF
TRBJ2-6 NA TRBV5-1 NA TGCGCCAGCAGCTTGTTACAGGGTGTGGCCTCTGGGGCCAACGTCCTGACTTTC CASSLLQGVASGANVLTF
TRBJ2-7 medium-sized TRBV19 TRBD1 TGTGCCAGTAGTATCCCGGACAGGGCCAACGAGCAGTACTTC CASSIPDRANEQYF
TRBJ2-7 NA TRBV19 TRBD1 TGTGCCAGTAGTGTCGGGACAGATACCTACGAGCAGTACTTC CASSVGTDTYEQYF
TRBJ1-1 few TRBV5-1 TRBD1 TGCGCCAGCAGCTCGTGGACAGGGAACACTGAAGCTTTCTTT CASSSWTGNTEAFF
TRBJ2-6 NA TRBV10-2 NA TGCGCCAGCAGTGAGGGCAACGGGGCCAACGTCCTGACTTTC CASSEGNGANVLTF
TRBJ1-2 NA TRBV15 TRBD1 TGTGCCACCAGCAGGGAGGGGACAGGGGGCGTTTCGGATTACGGCTACACCTTC CATSREGTGGVSDYGYTF
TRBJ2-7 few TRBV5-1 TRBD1 TGCGCCAGCAGCTCCGGGGACAGGGGGCATTCCTACGAGCAGTACTTC CASSSGDRGHSYEQYF
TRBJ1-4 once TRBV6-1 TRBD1 TGTGCCAGCAGAGTGGACAGGGGGTTTGTTGAAAAACTGTTTTTT CASRVDRGFVEKLFF